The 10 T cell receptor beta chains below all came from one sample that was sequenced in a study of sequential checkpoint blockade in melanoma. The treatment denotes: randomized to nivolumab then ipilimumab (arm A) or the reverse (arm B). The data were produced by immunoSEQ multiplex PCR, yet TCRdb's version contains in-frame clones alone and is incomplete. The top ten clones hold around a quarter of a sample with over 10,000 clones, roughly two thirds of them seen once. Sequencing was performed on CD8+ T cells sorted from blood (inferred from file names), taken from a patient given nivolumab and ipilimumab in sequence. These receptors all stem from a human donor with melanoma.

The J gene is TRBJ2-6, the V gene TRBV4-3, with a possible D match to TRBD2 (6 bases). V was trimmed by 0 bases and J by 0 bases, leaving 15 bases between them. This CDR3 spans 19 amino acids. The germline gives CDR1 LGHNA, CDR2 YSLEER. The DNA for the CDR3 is TGCGCCAGCAGCCAAGATCATGGGGGACTGAGCTCTGGGGCCAACGTCCTGACTTTC. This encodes CASSQDHGGLSSGANVLTF.

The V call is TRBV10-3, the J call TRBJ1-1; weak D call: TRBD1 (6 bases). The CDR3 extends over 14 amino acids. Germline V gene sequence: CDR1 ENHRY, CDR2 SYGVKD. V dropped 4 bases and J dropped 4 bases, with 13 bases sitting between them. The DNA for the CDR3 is TGTGCCATCAGTGGGGGGGGGCCGATCACTGAAGCTTTCTTT. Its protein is CAISGGGPITEAFF.

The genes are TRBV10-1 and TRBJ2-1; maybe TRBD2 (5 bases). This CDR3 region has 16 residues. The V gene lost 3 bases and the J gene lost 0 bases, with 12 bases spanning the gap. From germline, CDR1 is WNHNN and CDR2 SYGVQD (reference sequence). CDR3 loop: CASSERPGSSYNEQFF. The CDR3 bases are TGCGCCAGCAGTGAACGTCCGGGGAGCTCCTACAATGAGCAGTTCTTC.

CDR3 nucleotide sequence: TGTGCCAGCAGTTGGACTAGGGGCTACAATGAGCAGTTCTTC. This gives the protein CASSWTRGYNEQFF. V and J are TRBV5-4 and TRBJ2-1; 7 bases are shared with TRBD2. Germline CDR1 is SGHNT and CDR2 is YYREEE (reference sequence). CDR3 length: 14 residues. Trimming removed 5 bases from V and 3 bases from J; junction bases left unmatched: 5.

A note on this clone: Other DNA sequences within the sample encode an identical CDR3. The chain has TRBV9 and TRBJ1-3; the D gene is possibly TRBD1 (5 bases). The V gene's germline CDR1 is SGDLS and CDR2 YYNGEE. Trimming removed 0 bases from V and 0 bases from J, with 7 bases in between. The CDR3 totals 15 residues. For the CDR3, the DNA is TGTGCCAGCAGCGTAGCAGGGAACTCTGGAAACACCATATATTTT. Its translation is CASSVAGNSGNTIYF.

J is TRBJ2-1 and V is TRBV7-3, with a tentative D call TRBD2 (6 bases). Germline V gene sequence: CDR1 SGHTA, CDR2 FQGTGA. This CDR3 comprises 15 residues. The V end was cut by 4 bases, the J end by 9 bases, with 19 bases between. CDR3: CASSSPYGTGVEQFF. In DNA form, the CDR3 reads TGTGCCAGCAGCTCCCCCTATGGGACTGGTGTTGAGCAGTTCTTC.

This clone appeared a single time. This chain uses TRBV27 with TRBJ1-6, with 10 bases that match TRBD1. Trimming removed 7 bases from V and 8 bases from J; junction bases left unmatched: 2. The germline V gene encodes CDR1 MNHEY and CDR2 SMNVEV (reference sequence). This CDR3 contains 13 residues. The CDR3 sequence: CASTGTGDSPLHF. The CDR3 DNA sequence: TGTGCCAGCACCGGGACAGGGGATTCACCCCTCCACTTT.

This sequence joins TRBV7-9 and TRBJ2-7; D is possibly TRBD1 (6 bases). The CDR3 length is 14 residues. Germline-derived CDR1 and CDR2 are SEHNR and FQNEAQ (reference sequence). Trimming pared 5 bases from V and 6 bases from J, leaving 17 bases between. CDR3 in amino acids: CASSDTGKVGEQYF. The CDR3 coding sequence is TGTGCCAGCAGCGATACAGGGAAAGTCGGCGAGCAGTACTTC.

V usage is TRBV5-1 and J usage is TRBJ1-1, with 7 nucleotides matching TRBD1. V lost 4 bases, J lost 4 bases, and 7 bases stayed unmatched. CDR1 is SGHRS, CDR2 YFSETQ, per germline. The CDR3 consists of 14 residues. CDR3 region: CASSARGGATEAFF. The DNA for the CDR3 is TGCGCCAGCAGCGCCAGAGGGGGCGCCACTGAAGCTTTCTTT.

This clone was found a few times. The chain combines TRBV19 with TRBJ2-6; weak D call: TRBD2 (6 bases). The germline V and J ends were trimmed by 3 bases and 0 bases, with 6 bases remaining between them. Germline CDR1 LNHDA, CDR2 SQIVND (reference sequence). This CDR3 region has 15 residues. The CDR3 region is CASSIGGSGANVLTF. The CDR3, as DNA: TGTGCCAGTAGTATCGGGGGCTCTGGGGCCAACGTCCTGACTTTC.